A selection of T cell receptor beta chains follows, all from one sample in a study of cytomegalovirus exposure and HLA in healthy donors. TCRdb's table, derived via immunoSEQ multiplex PCR, lists solely in-frame clones and lacks some. Of about 200,000 clones in the sample, approximately 12% are singletons; the top ten hold 7.8%. Sequenced input: PBMCs. These receptors were obtained from a man aged 45-60 years in good health and CMV-seropositive. CDR3s include the opening cysteine and the closing phenylalanine or tryptophan. A D gene is named only where the DNA matches it firmly. The size of a clone is reported for some rows only, either as once, few or many, or as a class for expanded clones.

clone_size,j_call,v_call,d_call,cdr3_aa,cdr3_nt
NA,TRBJ1-1,TRBV5-6,TRBD1,CASSLTGVNTEAFF,TGTGCCAGCAGCTTGACAGGGGTTAACACTGAAGCTTTCTTT
NA,TRBJ2-1,TRBV7-9,TRBD1,CASSPRQGSYNEQFF,TGTGCCAGCAGCCCCCGACAGGGCTCCTACAATGAGCAGTTCTTC
few,TRBJ2-1,TRBV7-2,NA,CASSLSEGSYNEQFF,TGTGCCAGCAGCTTATCGGAGGGCTCCTACAATGAGCAGTTCTTC
NA,TRBJ1-2,TRBV6-5,NA,CASSYARADYGYTF,TGTGCCAGCAGTTACGCCAGGGCTGACTATGGCTACACCTTC
NA,TRBJ2-1,TRBV4-3,TRBD2,CASSQGGGPHNEQFF,TGCGCCAGCAGCCAAGGCGGGGGGCCCCACAATGAGCAGTTCTTC
NA,TRBJ1-1,TRBV21-1,NA,CALRKNRAEAFF,TGTGCCCTTCGAAAGAACCGGGCTGAAGCTTTCTTT
few,TRBJ2-1,TRBV11-3,TRBD2,CASSLSLADNEQFF,TGTGCCAGCAGCTTATCCCTAGCGGACAATGAGCAGTTCTTC
NA,TRBJ1-5,TRBV6-5,TRBD1,CASSYGTGGNQPQHF,TGTGCCAGCAGTTACGGGACAGGTGGCAATCAGCCCCAGCATTTT
once,TRBJ1-6,TRBV11-3,NA,CASSLDLTVVGDSPLHF,TGTGCCAGCAGCTTAGATTTAACAGTGGTGGGAGATTCACCCCTCCACTTT
few,TRBJ1-3,TRBV30,NA,CAWGPLVAGNTIYF,TGTGCCTGGGGTCCTCTGGTAGCTGGAAACACCATATATTTT
NA,TRBJ2-7,TRBV30,NA,CAWAGGRGYTYEQYF,TGTGCCTGGGCTGGAGGCAGGGGATATACCTACGAGCAGTACTTC
NA,TRBJ2-2,TRBV11-3,TRBD2,CASSLDRLAGLNTGELFF,TGTGCCAGCAGCTTAGATCGGCTAGCGGGGTTGAACACCGGGGAGCTGTTTTTT
NA,TRBJ2-2,TRBV7-8,TRBD1,CASSATGYTGELFF,TGTGCCAGCAGCGCGACAGGGTACACCGGGGAGCTGTTTTTT
NA,TRBJ2-5,TRBV5-4,TRBD2,CASSLGGLGPQETQYF,TGTGCCAGCAGCTTGGGCGGACTAGGCCCGCAAGAGACCCAGTACTTC
NA,TRBJ2-6,TRBV7-2,NA,CASRGRRASGANVLTF,TGTGCCAGCAGAGGGAGGCGGGCCTCTGGGGCCAACGTCCTGACTTTC
few,TRBJ2-7,TRBV7-9,NA,CASSLEGTFRSYEQYF,TGTGCCAGCAGCTTAGAGGGGACTTTTCGCTCCTACGAGCAGTACTTC
NA,TRBJ2-7,TRBV7-2,TRBD1,CASSLDRGSYEQYF,TGTGCCAGCAGCTTAGACAGGGGCTCCTACGAGCAGTACTTC
few,TRBJ1-2,TRBV5-1,NA,CASSLGQANYGYTF,TGCGCCAGCAGCTTGGGACAGGCTAACTATGGCTACACCTTC
NA,TRBJ1-3,TRBV19,NA,CASRRQSGNTIYF,TGTGCCAGTAGGAGACAGTCCGGAAACACCATATATTTT
few,TRBJ2-5,TRBV4-1,NA,CASSQDGFQETQYF,TGCGCCAGCAGCCAAGATGGCTTTCAAGAGACCCAGTACTTC
NA,TRBJ2-5,TRBV5-3,NA,CARSPPGASHYNQETQYF,TGTGCCAGAAGCCCCCCAGGAGCTAGCCATTATAACCAAGAGACCCAGTACTTC
NA,TRBJ2-5,TRBV30,TRBD2,CALSPQRGGQETQYF,TGTGCCCTAAGCCCCCAGCGGGGGGGCCAAGAGACCCAGTACTTC
NA,TRBJ2-3,TRBV10-3,TRBD1,CAISGGQGLTDTQYF,TGTGCCATCAGTGGGGGACAGGGATTGACAGATACGCAGTATTTT
few,TRBJ1-5,TRBV19,TRBD1,CASSIRDSQQPQHF,TGTGCCAGTAGTATAAGGGACAGTCAACAGCCCCAGCATTTT
NA,TRBJ2-5,TRBV19,TRBD1,CASSFSGTGGFETQYF,TGTGCCAGTAGTTTTTCCGGGACAGGGGGCTTCGAGACCCAGTACTTC
few,TRBJ2-3,TRBV5-1,TRBD2,CASSFTGGGREDTQYF,TGCGCCAGCAGCTTTACAGGCGGGGGTCGAGAAGATACGCAGTATTTT
NA,TRBJ2-5,TRBV10-1,NA,CASSESVGQETQYF,TGCGCCAGCAGTGAATCCGTCGGGCAAGAGACCCAGTACTTC
once,TRBJ1-4,TRBV7-2,NA,CASSLVGSLNEKLFF,TGTGCCAGCAGCTTAGTTGGGAGTCTAAATGAAAAACTGTTTTTT